This passage covers 17 T cell receptor beta chains from one sample sequenced in a study of beta chain features in type 1 diabetes. Expressed TCRB transcripts were sequenced because the entire RNA isolate underwent reverse transcription. The table came from immunoSEQ multiplex PCR; TCRdb's copy has only in-frame clones and leaves some out. The sample lists around 500,000 clones; more than 9.5% were seen once. The sequencing sample was made of naive CD4+ T cells from blood. These receptors were obtained from a woman aged 18-29 years in good health.

The chain joins TRBV7-2 to TRBJ2-5; no clear D. The CDR3 contains 14 residues. The germline V gene encodes CDR1 SGHTA and CDR2 FQGNSA. Trimming stripped 3 bases from V and 7 bases from J, with 15 bases between. CDR3 sequence reads: CASSLIRAARTQYF. CDR3 DNA sequence: TGTGCCAGCAGCTTGATTCGCGCGGCCAGGACCCAGTACTTC.

This chain connects TRBV7-9 to TRBJ1-2; D ambiguous. V was clipped by 1 base and J by 2 bases, with 8 bases between them. Germline CDR1 is SEHNR and CDR2 is FQNEAQ (reference sequence). There are 14 residues in the CDR3. The CDR3 here is CASSLGSVNYGYTF. In DNA, the CDR3 is TGTGCCAGCAGCTTAGGCTCTGTAAACTATGGCTACACCTTC.

This clone has a handful of counts. The chain uses TRBV9 and TRBJ2-1; possibly TRBD2 for D (6 bases). The CDR3 loop spans 15 amino acids. Between the trimmed V and J ends, which lost 2 bases and 12 bases, there was a span of 21 bases. Germline CDR1 reads SGDLS; CDR2 reads YYNGEE. In nucleotides, the CDR3 is TGTGCCAGCAGCGTCCGGGACTCCTCCTGGAGTGGGCAGTTCTTC. Residues: CASSVRDSSWSGQFF.

DNA for the CDR3: TGCGCCAGTGGTGCCCGGGACTCGGCGGAGACCCAGTACTTC. This codes for CASGARDSAETQYF. The rearrangement joins TRBV5-1 to TRBJ2-5; D is possibly TRBD2 (6 bases). Germline V lookup: CDR1 SGHRS, CDR2 YFSETQ. V lost 8 bases to trimming and J lost 5 bases, with 19 bases between them. The CDR3 consists of 14 residues.

This clone showed up just a few times. The chain carries TRBV13 and TRBJ2-6, with TRBD2 matching over 9 bases. The V gene end was trimmed by 2 bases and the J gene end by 0 bases; junction bases not matched to a gene: 5. Looked up from germline, CDR1 is PRHDT and CDR2 is FYEKMQ (reference sequence). This CDR3 region has 18 residues. CDR3 nucleotides: TGTGCCAGCAGCTTATTGGCTAGCGGGAACTCTGGGGCCAACGTCCTGACTTTC. Translated: CASSLLASGNSGANVLTF.

This clone was found a few times. The chain is built from TRBV5-4 and TRBJ1-1; D may be TRBD1 (6 bases). The CDR3 loop spans 14 amino acids. The germline V gene encodes CDR1 SGHNT and CDR2 YYREEE (reference sequence). V lost 3 bases, J lost 2 bases, and 11 bases lay in between. CDR3 region: CASSSGQINTEAFF. Written as DNA, the CDR3 is TGTGCCAGCAGCTCAGGACAGATTAACACTGAAGCTTTCTTT.

This rearrangement joins TRBV4-2 to TRBJ2-2, with D perhaps matching TRBD2 (5 bases). V was trimmed by 4 bases and J by 8 bases, leaving 14 bases between them. This CDR3 spans 14 amino acids. Germline-derived CDR1 and CDR2 are LGHNA and YNFKEQ. CDR3: CASSPHGREGELFF. The CDR3 nucleotides are TGTGCCAGCAGCCCCCACGGAAGGGAGGGGGAGCTGTTTTTT.

The chain carries TRBV7-2 and TRBJ1-1; D remains ambiguous. The germline V gene has CDR1 SGHTA and CDR2 FQGNSA. The CDR3 is 12 amino acids. Trimming left V 0 bases short and J 7 bases short, with 6 bases between. CDR3 amino acids: CASSLARLEAFF. The CDR3 DNA follows: TGTGCCAGCAGCTTAGCCCGGCTTGAAGCTTTCTTT.

In this sample, this clone turned up once. The sample carries other DNA sequences with the same CDR3. This chain connects TRBV4-2 to TRBJ2-7, with 12 positions matching TRBD2. The V and J ends lost 4 bases and 1 base, in that order; junction bases with no gene match: 2. CDR1 and CDR2 from the germline V gene are LGHNA and YNFKEQ. The CDR3 length is 15 residues. CDR3 sequence reads: CASSRGLAGSYEQYF. CDR3 sequence (DNA): TGTGCCAGCAGCCGCGGACTAGCGGGGTCCTACGAGCAGTACTTC.

This clone was seen more than once but under ten times. The chain is built from TRBV30 and TRBJ1-4; D not resolved. CDR3 length equals 13 residues. The germline V gene encodes CDR1 GTSNPN and CDR2 SVGIG (reference sequence). Trimming stripped 3 bases from V and 3 bases from J, with 8 bases between. The CDR3 DNA follows: TGTGCCTGGAGGCGGGGTTCTAATGAAAAACTGTTTTTT. The encoded protein is CAWRRGSNEKLFF.

In its sample, this clone was seen a few times. The genes are TRBV15 and TRBJ1-2; a weak D match, TRBD1 (5 bases). Germline CDR1 LNHNV, CDR2 YYDKDF (reference sequence). Trimming pared 8 bases from V and 4 bases from J, leaving 20 bases between. The CDR3 is made up of 15 amino acids. CDR3 region: CATDAPGGTGYGYTF. The CDR3 coding sequence is TGTGCCACCGATGCTCCCGGAGGGACCGGCTATGGCTACACCTTC.

The chain is built from TRBV4-2 and TRBJ1-1, with D possibly TRBD1 on 5 matching bases. Germline V CDR1 and CDR2: LGHNA, YNFKEQ. CDR3 size: 12 residues. Trimming removed 2 bases from V and 6 bases from J, with 7 bases in between. In nucleotides, the CDR3 is TGTGCCAGCAGCCAAAACAGGCCTGAAGCTTTCTTT. It encodes CASSQNRPEAFF.

This clone appeared many times. The CDR3 sequence: CASSLDQGDYGYTF. CDR3 nucleotide sequence: TGTGCCAGCAGCTTAGATCAGGGGGACTATGGCTACACCTTC. This chain links TRBV7-9 with TRBJ1-2, with 7 bases identical to TRBD1. Per the germline V gene, CDR1 is SEHNR and CDR2 is FQNEAQ (reference sequence). With V trimmed by 1 base and J by 3 bases, 2 bases remained unmatched. This CDR3 contains 14 residues.

The chain has TRBV30 and TRBJ2-1; TRBD1 agrees at 9 bases. Germline V gene sequence: CDR1 GTSNPN, CDR2 SVGIG (reference sequence). With 3 bases clipped from V and 4 bases from J, the junction kept 19 bases outside the gene matches. The length of the CDR3 is 19 residues. CDR3 loop: CAWRPGQGFYPSRYNEQFF. CDR3 bases: TGTGCCTGGAGGCCGGGACAGGGATTCTACCCCTCTCGATACAATGAGCAGTTCTTC.

The J gene is TRBJ2-1, the V gene TRBV7-3; 10 bases agree with TRBD2. Losses at the gene ends were 1 base for V and 7 bases for J; bases not matched to a gene: 4. CDR1 and CDR2 (germline): SGHTA, FQGTGA. The CDR3 spans 15 residues. The chain's CDR3 is CASSLSLAGENEQFF. CDR3 nucleotides: TGTGCCAGCAGCTTAAGCCTAGCGGGAGAAAATGAGCAGTTCTTC.

The rearrangement uses TRBV5-1 and TRBJ2-1, with 8 bases lining up with TRBD2. CDR3 length: 16 residues. Germline-derived CDR1 and CDR2 are SGHRS and YFSETQ. Unmatched junction bases numbered 11, after V lost 4 bases and J lost 5 bases. The CDR3 here is CASSRPATSANNEQFF. The CDR3 DNA sequence: TGCGCCAGCAGCCGTCCGGCGACTAGCGCCAACAATGAGCAGTTCTTC.

The rearrangement joins TRBV7-3 to TRBJ2-3; a weak D match, TRBD2 (6 bases). The germline V gene has CDR1 SGHTA and CDR2 FQGTGA. V lost 3 bases and J 3 bases, leaving 10 bases between the germline ends. The length of the CDR3 is 14 residues. The CDR3 region is CASSFFGGTDTQYF. CDR3 coding DNA: TGTGCCAGCAGCTTCTTCGGGGGTACAGATACGCAGTATTTT. Supplemented by reference TRBV7-3 and TRBJ2-3, the full variable domain reads GAGVSQTPSNKVTEKGKYVELRCDPISGHTALYWYRQSLGQGPEFLIYFQGTGAADDSGLPNDRFFAVRPEGSVSTLKIQRTERGDSAVYLCASSFFGGTDTQYFGPGTRLTVL.